This entry concerns a single TCR beta chain. The use of a sample-barcoded 5' primer and a J-beta primer mix characterized a second PCR of roughly 6 to 12 cycles. TCRdb re-analysed the 5' RACE reads in MiXCR, keeping a single row per CDR3 protein. The sample has around 820,000 distinct CDR3 sequences, 20% to 30% seen once. The source of the sample is a study of blood T cells in healthy people across ages. Separately, the same data were catalogued under a study of T cells of mothers and their children.

Sequenced sample: blood. This clonotype was sampled from a boy aged 5-17 years in good health.

The CDR3 DNA follows: TGCAGCGTTGCGGGGGGGAGAGGGGAGACCCAGTACTTC. Its protein product is CSVAGGRGETQYF. The J gene is TRBJ2-5, the V gene TRBV29-1, with 8 bases matching TRBD2. Germline values: CDR1 SQVTM, CDR2 ANQGSEA. The CDR3 loop spans 13 amino acids. V gave up 4 bases and J gave up 5 bases; unmatched junction bases: 6.